A single sample gave rise to the 2 T cell receptor beta chains below, sequenced in a study of cytomegalovirus exposure and HLA in healthy donors. PCR was performed using 60 Vbeta and 13 Jbeta primers. Clones were read by immunoSEQ multiplex PCR, and TCRdb kept only the in-frame ones, dropping some. Of 85,000 to 100,000 clones listed, more than 60% were seen once; the top ten hold 16%. The sequencing sample was made of PBMCs. Every receptor here comes from a man aged 55 to 69 in good health and CMV-seropositive.

This sequence joins TRBV27 and TRBJ2-2, with 9 bases fitting TRBD1. J lost 5 bases, V lost 4 bases, and 5 bases had no gene match. CDR1 is MNHEY, CDR2 SMNVEV, per germline (reference sequence). This CDR3 region has 15 residues. The DNA for the CDR3 is TGTGCCAGCAGTTCTAGACAGGGGGGTACCGGGGAGCTGTTTTTT. It encodes CASSSRQGGTGELFF.

This chain joins TRBV7-9 and TRBJ2-1, with D uncertain. Germline V gives CDR1 SEHNR, CDR2 FQNEAQ (reference sequence). CDR3 length: 12 amino acids. The V end was cut by 1 base, the J end by 9 bases, with 7 bases between. CDR3: CASSLVLGEQFF. In nucleotides, the CDR3 is TGTGCCAGCAGCTTAGTCCTCGGTGAGCAGTTCTTC. The full variable domain, with the rest looked up from reference TRBV7-9 and TRBJ2-1, is DTGVSQNPRHKITKRGQNVTFRCDPISEHNRLYWYRQTLGQGPEFLTYFQNEAQLEKSRLLSDRFSAERPKGSFSTLEIQRTEQGDSAMYLCASSLVLGEQFFGPGTRLTVL.